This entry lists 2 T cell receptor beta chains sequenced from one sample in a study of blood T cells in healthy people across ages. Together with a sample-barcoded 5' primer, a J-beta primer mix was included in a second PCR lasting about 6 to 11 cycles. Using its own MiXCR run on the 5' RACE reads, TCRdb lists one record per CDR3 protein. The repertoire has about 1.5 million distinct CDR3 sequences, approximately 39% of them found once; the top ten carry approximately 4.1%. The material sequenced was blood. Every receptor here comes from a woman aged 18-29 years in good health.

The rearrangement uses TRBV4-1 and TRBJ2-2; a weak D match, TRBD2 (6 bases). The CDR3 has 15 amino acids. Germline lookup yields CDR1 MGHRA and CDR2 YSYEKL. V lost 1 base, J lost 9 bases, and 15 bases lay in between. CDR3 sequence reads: CASSQVAAGQRELFF. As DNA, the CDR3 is TGCGCCAGCAGCCAAGTAGCGGCAGGTCAAAGGGAGCTGTTTTTT.

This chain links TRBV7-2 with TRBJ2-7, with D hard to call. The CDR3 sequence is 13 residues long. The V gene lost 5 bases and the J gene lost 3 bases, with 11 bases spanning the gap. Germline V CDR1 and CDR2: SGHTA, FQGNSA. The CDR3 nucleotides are TGTGCCAGCAGCAACGACACCTACTACGAGCAGTACTTC. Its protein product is CASSNDTYYEQYF.